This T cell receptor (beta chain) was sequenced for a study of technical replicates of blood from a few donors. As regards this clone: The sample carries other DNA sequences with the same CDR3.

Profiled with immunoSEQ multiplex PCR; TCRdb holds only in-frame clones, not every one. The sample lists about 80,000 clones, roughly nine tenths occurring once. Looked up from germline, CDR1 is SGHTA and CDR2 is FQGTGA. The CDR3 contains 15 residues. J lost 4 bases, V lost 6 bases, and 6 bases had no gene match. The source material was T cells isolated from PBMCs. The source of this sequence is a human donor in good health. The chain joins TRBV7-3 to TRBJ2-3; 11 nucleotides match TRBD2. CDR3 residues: CASSSGLAGADTQYF. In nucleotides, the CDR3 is TGTGCCAGCAGTTCAGGACTAGCGGGCGCAGATACGCAGTATTTT.